Following are 22 T cell receptor beta chains from one sample sequenced in a study of T cell clonotyping in hematopoietic cell transplantation. Clones were read by immunoSEQ multiplex PCR, and TCRdb kept only the in-frame ones, dropping some. The sample lists approximately 46,000 clones; just over 85% were seen once. The time point is: recipient sample about 28 days before transplant, after cytoreduction. Source: peripheral blood mononuclear cells, taken before stem cell transplant. The receptors here all came from a man aged 55 to 69 with biphenotypic leukemia. Some clones in this sample may be carry-over from other donors' samples.

This clone is a singleton in its sample. The chain combines TRBV6-6 with TRBJ1-2; 7 positions agree with TRBD1. Germline CDR1 reads MNHNY; CDR2 reads SVGAGI (reference sequence). The CDR3 sequence is 13 residues long. V lost 4 bases to trimming and J lost 3 bases; unmatched junction nucleotides: 2. The CDR3 coding sequence is TGTGCCAGCAGTTCCGGACAGGACTATGGCTACACCTTC. This encodes CASSSGQDYGYTF.

The V gene is TRBV4-2, the J gene TRBJ1-1, with D possibly being TRBD1 (6 bases). Germline values: CDR1 LGHNA, CDR2 YNFKEQ. The V end was cut by 0 bases, the J end by 10 bases, with 15 bases between. CDR3 length equals 14 residues. CDR3 coding DNA: TGTGCCAGCAGCCAAGATCGGGTAGGGGGGCCAGCTTTCTTT. Residues: CASSQDRVGGPAFF.

The V and J genes are TRBV6-5 and TRBJ2-3; no firm D call. The germline V gene has CDR1 MNHEY and CDR2 SVGAGI. With 4 bases removed from V and 5 bases from J, the gap between germline ends came to 7 bases. The CDR3 extends over 12 amino acids. The CDR3 region is CASSLLGDTQYF. For the CDR3, the DNA is TGTGCCAGCAGTTTACTTGGAGATACGCAGTATTTT.

V is TRBV19 and J is TRBJ1-1; the D is unclear. The length of the CDR3 is 12 residues. Germline-derived CDR1 and CDR2 are LNHDA and SQIVND (reference sequence). V lost 5 bases and J 8 bases, leaving 12 bases between the germline ends. CDR3 residues: CASSFPQAEAFF. Written as DNA, the CDR3 is TGTGCCAGTAGTTTCCCCCAGGCGGAAGCTTTCTTT. Full variable domain (rest looked up from reference TRBV19 and TRBJ1-1): DGGITQSPKYLFRKEGQNVTLSCEQNLNHDAMYWYRQDPGQGLRLIYYSQIVNDFQKGDIAEGYSVSREKKESFPLTVTSAQKNPTAFYLCASSFPQAEAFFGQGTRLTVV.

The chain links TRBV18 to TRBJ2-3; D gene unclear. The CDR3 sequence is 14 residues long. V dropped 1 base and J dropped 5 bases, with 10 bases sitting between them. The germline gives CDR1 KGHSH, CDR2 LQKENI. The chain's CDR3 is CASSPQSGLDTQYF. The DNA for the CDR3 is TGTGCCAGCTCACCACAATCAGGTTTAGATACGCAGTATTTT.

This chain joins TRBV28 and TRBJ1-1; D remains unclear. The V end was cut by 2 bases, the J end by 4 bases, with 11 bases between. Germline CDR1 MDHEN, CDR2 SYDVKM. This CDR3 comprises 14 residues. CDR3 DNA sequence: TGTGCCAGCAGTTTAACCTGGGAGGGCACTGAAGCTTTCTTT. Translating it yields CASSLTWEGTEAFF.

J is TRBJ2-7 and V is TRBV15; possible D gene TRBD2, 5 bases. Looked up from germline, CDR1 is LNHNV and CDR2 is YYDKDF (reference sequence). The CDR3 covers 15 residues. Trimming took 0 bases from V and 2 from J, leaving 11 bases between them. The CDR3 here is CATSRDLADTYEQYF. The CDR3 DNA reads as TGTGCCACCAGCAGAGACCTAGCCGATACCTACGAGCAGTACTTC.

The rearrangement uses TRBV4-1 and TRBJ1-1; D is unclear. The CDR3 sequence is 13 residues long. Trimming took 0 bases from V and 6 from J, leaving 8 bases between them. Germline assignment: CDR1 MGHRA and CDR2 YSYEKL. In nucleotides, the CDR3 is TGCGCCAGCAGCCAAGATAAGGGTCCTGAAGCTTTCTTT. This codes for CASSQDKGPEAFF.

CDR3 nucleotide sequence: TGTGCCAGCAGCCGACTTAATGAAAAACTGTTTTTT. It encodes CASSRLNEKLFF. The chain combines TRBV28 with TRBJ1-4; no reliable D call. V shed 6 bases and J shed 4 bases, with 6 bases lying between them. Germline CDR1 MDHEN, CDR2 SYDVKM. The length of the CDR3 is 12 residues.

The chain uses TRBV28 and TRBJ2-1; D may be TRBD2 (7 bases). The CDR3 extends over 15 amino acids. The ends were cut back, 5 bases at V and 5 bases at J, with 16 bases in the middle. Looked up from germline, CDR1 is MDHEN and CDR2 is SYDVKM. CDR3 amino acids: CASSPVERDNNEQFF. The CDR3, as DNA: TGTGCCAGCAGTCCTGTGGAGCGGGACAACAATGAGCAGTTCTTC. The full variable domain, its missing parts supplied by reference TRBV28 and TRBJ2-1, is DVKVTQSSRYLVKRTGEKVFLECVQDMDHENMFWYRQDPGLGLRLIYFSYDVKMKEKGDIPEGYSVSREKKERFSLILESASTNQTSMYLCASSPVERDNNEQFFGPGTRLTVL.

J is TRBJ2-3 and V is TRBV9, with 8 positions matching TRBD2. V shed 0 bases, J shed 1 base, and the junction held 1 base outside the gene matches. The CDR3 is 15 residues long. Per the germline V gene, CDR1 is SGDLS and CDR2 is YYNGEE. The CDR3 is CASSVAGRGTDTQYF. DNA of the CDR3: TGTGCCAGCAGCGTAGCCGGGAGGGGCACAGATACGCAGTATTTT. The full variable domain, with the rest looked up from reference TRBV9 and TRBJ2-3, is DSGVTQTPKHLITATGQRVTLRCSPRSGDLSVYWYQQSLDQGLQFLIQYYNGEERAKGNILERFSAQQFPDLHSELNLSSLELGDSALYFCASSVAGRGTDTQYFGPGTRLTVL.

The V and J genes are TRBV10-3 and TRBJ1-1; no reliable D call. Germline assignment: CDR1 ENHRY and CDR2 SYGVKD. Trimming pared 4 bases from V and 3 bases from J, leaving 9 bases between. There are 13 residues in the CDR3. The CDR3 is CAISGERDTEAFF. In DNA, the CDR3 is TGTGCCATCAGTGGGGAGAGGGACACTGAAGCTTTCTTT.

This chain uses TRBV5-1 with TRBJ1-2, with 8 positions matching TRBD1. This CDR3 region has 14 residues. The V segment lost 4 bases and the J segment 7 bases; nucleotides outside the gene matches: 9. Germline assignment: CDR1 SGHRS and CDR2 YFSETQ. The CDR3 sequence is CASSTRTGRIGYTF. CDR3 DNA sequence: TGCGCCAGCAGCACCCGGACAGGGCGCATTGGCTACACCTTC.

The chain has TRBV6-5 and TRBJ1-4; a possible D gene is TRBD1 (6 bases). V lost 6 bases, J lost 6 bases, and 14 bases lay in between. The CDR3 length is 14 residues. Per the germline V gene, CDR1 is MNHEY and CDR2 is SVGAGI. The CDR3, as DNA: TGTGCCAGCAGCAAGGGGGTGACACATGAAAAACTGTTTTTT. This translates into CASSKGVTHEKLFF.

The chain recombines TRBV28 with TRBJ2-6; D remains unclear. Trimming stripped 11 bases from V and 1 base from J, with 0 bases between. Germline loops: CDR1 MDHEN, CDR2 SYDVKM. This CDR3 has 10 amino acids. The CDR3 bases are TGTGCCTCTGGGGCCAACGTCCTGACTTTC. Amino acids: CASGANVLTF.

The V and J genes are TRBV4-3 and TRBJ2-2; 13 bases fit TRBD2. Germline assignment: CDR1 LGHNA and CDR2 YSLEER. Trimming at V came to 4 bases and at J to 7 bases, leaving 6 bases not matched to a gene. There are 16 residues in the CDR3. The CDR3 DNA reads TGCGCCAGCAGCCGTAGACTAGCGGGAGGCGACGGGGAGCTGTTTTTT. Translation: CASSRRLAGGDGELFF.

The chain combines TRBV5-6 with TRBJ1-5; D gene ambiguous. Germline V gene lookup returns CDR1 SGHDT and CDR2 YYEEEE. The CDR3 runs 14 residues. Trimming removed 4 bases from V and 2 bases from J, with 10 bases in between. DNA for the CDR3: TGTGCCAGCAGCGCAGGACGGGGCAATCAGCCCCAGCATTTT. Translating it yields CASSAGRGNQPQHF.

The chain links TRBV19 to TRBJ2-5; D perhaps matches TRBD1 (5 bases). V was cut by 3 bases and J by 5 bases, with 10 bases left in between. The germline V gene has CDR1 LNHDA and CDR2 SQIVND (reference sequence). The CDR3 totals 13 residues. The CDR3 DNA sequence: TGTGCCAGTAGTATTTCAGGGTCGGAGACCCAGTACTTC. As protein: CASSISGSETQYF.

The rearrangement links TRBV30 to TRBJ2-2; a possible D gene is TRBD1 (6 bases). CDR3 length: 14 residues. Trimming took 2 bases from V and 3 from J, leaving 10 bases between them. Germline lookup yields CDR1 GTSNPN and CDR2 SVGIG (reference sequence). CDR3 residues: CAWSTGRDTGELFF. For the CDR3, the DNA is TGTGCCTGGAGTACAGGGAGAGACACCGGGGAGCTGTTTTTT.

The count of this clone is one. The chain is built from TRBV2 and TRBJ1-1; D is uncertain. V lost 4 bases, J lost 1 base, and 7 bases lay in between. Germline V lookup: CDR1 SNHLY, CDR2 FYNNEI. This CDR3 has 13 amino acids. CDR3 residues: CASSVEENTEAFF. DNA of the CDR3: TGTGCCAGCAGTGTTGAGGAGAACACTGAAGCTTTCTTT.

This rearrangement joins TRBV5-6 to TRBJ2-7; D is unclear. V lost 7 bases, J lost 2 bases, and 10 bases lay in between. The CDR3 consists of 12 residues. Germline V gene lookup returns CDR1 SGHDT and CDR2 YYEEEE. DNA of the CDR3: TGTGCCAGCTCCCAGGCCCCCTACGAGCAGTACTTC. It encodes CASSQAPYEQYF.

This chain connects TRBV30 to TRBJ1-2; D gene unclear. Per germline, CDR1 GTSNPN and CDR2 SVGIG (reference sequence). Deletions cut 2 bases from V and 6 bases from J, with 10 bases between. There are 12 residues in the CDR3. The CDR3 protein is CAWSRQVHGYTF. CDR3 nucleotides: TGTGCCTGGAGTAGGCAGGTTCATGGCTACACCTTC.